A selection of T cell receptor beta chains follows, all from one sample in a study of T cell responses to AZD1222 COVID-19 vaccine. This table comes from immunoSEQ multiplex PCR, and its TCRdb copy is limited to in-frame clones, with some not included. This sample has around 160,000 clones; around 91% occur once, and the top ten carry 5.2%. The material sequenced was peripheral blood, taken on day 0 of AZD1222 vaccination. The receptors were sampled from an adult in good health. Each CDR3 is given without its conserved first and last residue.

V	J	CDR3
TRBV4-1	TRBJ2-1	ASSQIAREIYNEQF
TRBV5-1	TRBJ1-5	ASSLDVGQPQH
TRBV3-1/TRBV3-2	TRBJ2-5	ASSQSGTFSETQY
TRBV6-5	TRBJ2-3	ASRDLGTDTQY
TRBV5-5	TRBJ2-5	ASSWAGVAFQETQY
TRBV20-1	TRBJ1-1	SASGSPTVNTEAF
TRBV4-1	TRBJ2-3	ASSLKGGPDTQY
TRBV19	TRBJ2-1	ASSKAGSSYNEQF
TRBV21-1	TRBJ2-2	ASSIGTGGNTGELF
TRBV27	TRBJ2-2	ASSLLGLANTGELF
TRBV28	TRBJ2-3	ASRGDASRDTQY
TRBV6-4	TRBJ1-1	ASNPGTGGG
TRBV12-3/TRBV12-4	TRBJ2-3	ASRDNTDTQY
TRBV18	TRBJ2-1	ASSPPYSSYNEQF
TRBV4-3	TRBJ2-2	ASSQEALAGGGTGELF
TRBV11-1	TRBJ1-2	ASSPDRTLGGYT
TRBV7-9	TRBJ1-3	ASSPQTDRSSGNTIY
TRBV19	TRBJ2-7	ASSMWGPRGAYEQY
TRBV7-9	TRBJ2-5	ASSLLSGLETQY
TRBV12-5	TRBJ2-1	ASAGTGGTYNEQF
TRBV19	TRBJ2-5	ASSTRRLTQETQY
TRBV19	TRBJ1-3	ASTQEDRAGNTIY
TRBV6-5	TRBJ2-7	ASSLKWGASYEQY
TRBV5-1	TRBJ1-2	ASSEAVGYGYT
TRBV19	TRBJ2-7	ASSPGGGVLYEQY
TRBV7-9	TRBJ1-1	ASSAHSRNTEAF
TRBV5-4	TRBJ2-7	ASSLDPGTYEQY
TRBV7-2	TRBJ2-1	ASSLIFWSRDNEQF
TRBV18	TRBJ2-2	ASSPPVQAYTGELF
TRBV11-2	TRBJ2-7	ASSPVRGRYEQY
TRBV6-2/TRBV6-3	TRBJ1-6	ASSYEGGNSPLH
TRBV28	TRBJ1-2	ASRPRGGGYT
TRBV7-9	TRBJ2-7	ASSPEQAYEQY
TRBV9	TRBJ2-1	ASSVAPVSSYNEQF
TRBV7-9	TRBJ1-1	ASSRTGVGTEAF
TRBV7-2	TRBJ2-1	ASSYSGNNEQF
TRBV5-1	TRBJ1-1	ASSSSAGMNTEAF
TRBV14	TRBJ2-7	ASSETILGAQRPYEQY
TRBV2	TRBJ1-4	ASTLSGVEKLF
TRBV7-9	TRBJ1-2	ASSLAVANYGYT
TRBV5-1	TRBJ2-7	ASSSPPEVYEQY
TRBV5-1	TRBJ1-6	ASSFRGGRNSPLH
TRBV15	TRBJ2-1	ATSRSFGLAGANEQF
TRBV29-1	TRBJ1-2	SVDPGQGLGYGYT
TRBV7-7	TRBJ2-7	ASSQDTTSYEQY
TRBV1	TRBJ2-5	TSSPPWDCQETQY
TRBV6-4	TRBJ1-6	ASSDSSNSPLH
TRBV5-1	TRBJ1-1	ASSLLEASRAGTEAF
TRBV20-1	TRBJ2-3	SATSTDTQY
TRBV7-2	TRBJ1-2	ASSPWGGNYGYT
TRBV4-2	TRBJ2-7	ASSRSLEYEQY